These T cell receptor beta chains were read from a single sample in a study of regulatory T cells in long-lasting Graves disease. Each CDR3 protein is one row after TCRdb ran MiXCR on the multiplex PCR reads. Of about 470,000 distinct CDR3 sequences in the sample, 20% to 25% are singletons; the top ten hold 7% to 9.5%. Sequenced here: peripheral blood mononuclear cells (PBMCs), sampled when the disease was refractory, from a patient treated with antithyroid drugs. Receptors originate from a female donor with Graves disease. Both conserved end residues are part of each CDR3. Each record gives: J gene, clone size, D gene, V gene, CDR3 DNA, CDR3 protein. The D gene is left open where the match is weak. Expanded clones get a size class; other rows say once, few or many, or leave the size out.

>TRBJ2-1|few|.|TRBV9
TGTGCCAGCAGCACTCGTCCGACAGCTGATGAGCAGTTCTTC
CASSTRPTADEQFF
>TRBJ2-7|.|TRBD1|TRBV5-1
TGCGCCAGCAGCTTGGATTCGGGACAGGGGAGAGAGCAGTACTTC
CASSLDSGQGREQYF
>TRBJ2-4|few|TRBD1|TRBV9
TGTGCCAGCAGCGCTACCGGGACAGGGGGAAACATTCAGTACTTC
CASSATGTGGNIQYF
>TRBJ2-5|many|.|TRBV19
TGTGCCAGTAGTATTACGGCCCACCGAGAGACCCAGTACTTC
CASSITAHRETQYF
>TRBJ1-1|many|.|TRBV30
TGTGCCTGGAGGGCAGGTGGAAAGAACACTGAAGCTTTCTTT
CAWRAGGKNTEAFF
>TRBJ2-7|.|TRBD2|TRBV19
TGTGCCAGTAGTCTCGGCTCTGTACTAGCGGGAGATCTTGTGCAGTACTTC
CASSLGSVLAGDLVQYF
>TRBJ2-2|.|.|TRBV7-2
TGTGCCAGCAGCCCCCCTGGAGGGGCCACCGGGGAGCTGTTTTTT
CASSPPGGATGELFF
>TRBJ2-7|few|.|TRBV20-1
TGCAGTGCGAACAACCCCTCCCCCAAGCGGAGGACCTCCTACGAGCAGTACTTC
CSANNPSPKRRTSYEQYF
>TRBJ1-1|.|TRBD1|TRBV6-1
TGTGCCAGCAGTAAAACGGGACAGGGGAACACTGAAGCTTTCTTT
CASSKTGQGNTEAFF
>TRBJ2-7|many|TRBD2|TRBV27
TGTGCCAGCCGCCCAGCGGGAGGGCCCCACGAGCAGTACTTC
CASRPAGGPHEQYF
>TRBJ2-2|many|.|TRBV28
TGTGCCAGCAGGGGGAGAGGGTGGAACACCGGGGAGCTGTTTTTT
CASRGRGWNTGELFF
>TRBJ1-1|few|.|TRBV4-1
TGCGCCAGCAGCATGGTCGGGGGGACTGAAGCTTTCTTT
CASSMVGGTEAFF
>TRBJ2-7|many|.|TRBV2
TGTGCCAGCAGTGATTGGGCCAAAAGAGGCGAGCAGTACTTC
CASSDWAKRGEQYF
>TRBJ2-7|.|.|TRBV6-1
TGTGCCAGCTCCAGCTCCGGAGGGCGGGAGCAGTACTTC
CASSSSGGREQYF
>TRBJ2-3|.|.|TRBV20-1
TGCAGTGCTAGAGATTCGGCCCCCGGGACAGATACGCAGTATTTT
CSARDSAPGTDTQYF
>TRBJ2-7|many|.|TRBV6-1
TGTGCCAGCCCCAGACCCCCTGAGCAGTACTTC
CASPRPPEQYF
>TRBJ2-4|few|.|TRBV20-1
TGCAGTGCTAGTAGCAGGCTCAAAAACATTCAGTACTTC
CSASSRLKNIQYF
>TRBJ2-5|many|TRBD2|TRBV4-1
TGCGCCAGCAGCCAAGGAACTGGGCTAGCGGGATACCAAGAGACCCAGTACTTC
CASSQGTGLAGYQETQYF
>TRBJ2-7|many|TRBD2|TRBV11-2
TGTGCCAGCAGAGAAGCGGGAGGGCCCTACGAGCAGTACTTC
CASREAGGPYEQYF
>TRBJ1-5|many|.|TRBV12-3/TRBV12-4
TGTGCCAGCAGTCTACCCGGTCAGCCCCAGCATTTT
CASSLPGQPQHF
>TRBJ2-1|.|.|TRBV9
TGTGCCAGCAGCGCTCCCCCAATCGACAATGAGCAGTTCTTC
CASSAPPIDNEQFF
>TRBJ2-4|few|.|TRBV20-1
TGCAGTGCCCCACTCGGGGGCACCGTAGACATTCAGTACTTC
CSAPLGGTVDIQYF
>TRBJ2-2|many|.|TRBV28
TGTGCCAGCAGCCGACCTTCTGGGGCCCCTAGGACCGGGGAGCTGTTTTTT
CASSRPSGAPRTGELFF
>TRBJ2-7|many|.|TRBV6-1
TGTGCCAGCAGTCCCAACCCTACGAGGGAGCAGTACTTC
CASSPNPTREQYF
>TRBJ2-2|few|.|TRBV11-2
TGTGCCAGCAGCTCCACGCGTTCCGGGGAGCTGTTTTTT
CASSSTRSGELFF
>TRBJ1-1|few|.|TRBV5-5
TGTGCCAGCAGCTTGGGGGACCGCCCTTTCTTT
CASSLGDRPFF
>TRBJ1-1|many|TRBD1|TRBV19
TGTGCCAGTGGATGGGACAGGCTGAACACTGAAGCTTTCTTT
CASGWDRLNTEAFF
>TRBJ1-2|many|TRBD1|TRBV30
TGTGCCTGGAGTAAACCCCATCAGGGGGATGGCTACACCTTC
CAWSKPHQGDGYTF
>TRBJ2-7|few|TRBD1|TRBV4-1
TGCGCCAGCAGCGCTAGCTCCGGGACAGCCTACGAGCAGTACTTC
CASSASSGTAYEQYF
>TRBJ2-7|many|TRBD1|TRBV28
TGTGCCAGCAGTGCAAGGGGACAGGGGGACTACGAGCAGTACTTC
CASSARGQGDYEQYF
>TRBJ2-7|.|.|TRBV5-1
TGCGCCAGCCGGGGAGGTGAGGGGAAGAACTACGAGCAGTACTTC
CASRGGEGKNYEQYF
>TRBJ1-6|many|.|TRBV27
TGTGCCAGCATGGGTCTAGCTGTGGGGGTTTATAATTCACCCCTCCACTTT
CASMGLAVGVYNSPLHF
>TRBJ2-7|.|.|TRBV10-2
TGCGCCAGCAGTGGCGGCAAATCCTACGAGCAGTACTTC
CASSGGKSYEQYF
>TRBJ2-2|.|.|TRBV27
TGTGCCAGCACCTATGGGGGTAATACCGGGGAGCTGTTTTTT
CASTYGGNTGELFF
>TRBJ2-1|.|.|TRBV29-1
TGCAGCTACCTAAAGGAACTGGCCTTCTACAATGAGCAGTTCTTC
CSYLKELAFYNEQFF
>TRBJ1-4|few|.|TRBV7-9
TGTGCCAGCAGCTTTGGCCCGGGGGAAAAACTGTTTTTT
CASSFGPGEKLFF
>TRBJ2-7|many|TRBD1|TRBV27
TGTGCCAGCAGTTGGGACAGATCCTACGAGCAGTACTTC
CASSWDRSYEQYF
>TRBJ1-5|few|.|TRBV7-6
TGTGCCAGCAGCGAGGAGTGGGGGGGCGATCAGCCCCAGCATTTT
CASSEEWGGDQPQHF
>TRBJ2-6|many|TRBD1|TRBV6-1
TGTGCCAGCAGGGGACAGGGCAGCTCTGGGGCCAACGTCCTGACTTTC
CASRGQGSSGANVLTF
>TRBJ2-4|.|.|TRBV7-3
TGTGCCAGCAGCTTAATTGGGGATGAAAACATTCAGTACTTC
CASSLIGDENIQYF